These T cell receptor beta chains were read from a single sample in a study of CD8 T cells in ankylosing spondylitis. TCRdb re-derived calls from the 5' RACE reads in MiXCR, one entry per CDR3 protein. This sample has around 450,000 distinct CDR3 sequences, with 25% to 30% found just once. The specimen sequenced was blood, either unsorted or a sorted T cell fraction (not recorded which). These receptors came from a male donor with ankylosing spondylitis. Each CDR3 is given with its conserved first and last residue. Each record gives: J gene, D gene, clone size, V gene, CDR3 protein, CDR3 DNA. The D gene is left open where the match is weak. For some rows the clone size is stated as once, few or many, or as a class when expanded; others skip it.

TRBJ2-3,.,.,TRBV29-1,CSVADSYYGDTQYF,TGCAGCGTAGCAGACAGCTATTATGGAGATACGCAGTATTTT
TRBJ1-5,TRBD1,once,TRBV5-6,CASSLGDRANQPQHF,TGTGCCAGCAGCTTGGGGGACAGGGCCAATCAGCCCCAGCATTTT
TRBJ2-5,.,.,TRBV3-1,CASSLYGYQETQYF,TGTGCCAGCAGCCTTTACGGGTACCAAGAGACCCAGTACTTC
TRBJ2-3,TRBD2,few,TRBV20-1,CSGVAGVFTDTQYF,TGCAGCGGGGTAGCGGGAGTTTTCACAGATACGCAGTATTTT
TRBJ2-7,TRBD2,few,TRBV7-8,CASSLELAGLYEQYF,TGTGCCAGCAGCTTAGAACTAGCGGGTCTCTACGAGCAGTACTTC
TRBJ2-5,TRBD1,few,TRBV6-5,CASSCRTGGYQETQYF,TGTGCCAGCAGTTGTCGGACAGGGGGATACCAAGAGACCCAGTACTTC
TRBJ2-2,.,.,TRBV20-1,CSAPDGTNTGELFF,TGCAGTGCCCCGGACGGGACGAACACCGGGGAGCTGTTTTTT
TRBJ2-7,TRBD2,.,TRBV20-1,CSASPLAGGSYEQYF,TGCAGTGCTAGCCCCTTAGCGGGAGGCTCCTACGAGCAGTACTTC
TRBJ2-5,.,.,TRBV3-1,CASAPRVGETQYF,TGTGCCAGCGCTCCTAGGGTGGGAGAGACCCAGTACTTC
TRBJ1-5,.,.,TRBV7-2,CASSFEGPGNQPQHF,TGTGCCAGCAGCTTCGAGGGTCCAGGCAATCAGCCCCAGCATTTT
TRBJ2-7,.,.,TRBV6-2/TRBV6-3,CASSKGDHYEQYF,TGTGCCAGCAGTAAAGGGGACCACTACGAGCAGTACTTC
TRBJ2-6,.,.,TRBV3-1,CASSQETGSGANVLTF,TGTGCCAGCAGCCAAGAGACAGGTTCTGGGGCCAACGTCCTGACTTTC
TRBJ1-5,TRBD1,few,TRBV7-9,CASSIETGGINQPQHF,TGTGCCAGCAGCATAGAGACAGGGGGGATCAATCAGCCCCAGCATTTT
TRBJ1-3,.,.,TRBV12-3/TRBV12-4,CASSLGPQGGNTIYF,TGTGCCAGCAGTTTAGGGCCCCAAGGAGGAAACACCATATATTTT
TRBJ2-5,.,few,TRBV5-1,CASSLAVGTLKETQYF,TGCGCCAGCAGCTTGGCCGTTGGGACGTTGAAAGAGACCCAGTACTTC
TRBJ1-1,.,.,TRBV13,CASRDPKRNTEAFF,TGTGCCAGCCGGGACCCAAAACGGAACACTGAAGCTTTCTTT
TRBJ1-1,TRBD1,.,TRBV6-5,CASRRQGSRAFF,TGTGCCAGCAGACGACAGGGGTCGAGGGCTTTCTTT
TRBJ2-5,TRBD2,few,TRBV20-1,CSASPLWEGHQETQYF,TGCAGTGCTAGCCCTCTCTGGGAGGGCCACCAAGAGACCCAGTACTTC
TRBJ2-1,.,.,TRBV7-2,CASSLRSGLLLGNEQFF,TGTGCCAGCAGCTTGCGATCGGGCCTATTACTGGGGAATGAGCAGTTCTTC
TRBJ2-7,.,.,TRBV7-8,CASSLVGGGGPPDYEQYF,TGTGCCAGCAGCTTAGTTGGGGGAGGTGGGCCTCCGGACTACGAGCAGTACTTC
TRBJ2-1,TRBD2,.,TRBV29-1,CSVEELAGNNEQFF,TGCAGCGTTGAGGAACTAGCGGGAAACAATGAGCAGTTCTTC
TRBJ2-7,.,few,TRBV20-1,CSAGPETYEQYF,TGCAGTGCTGGACCCGAGACCTACGAGCAGTACTTC
TRBJ2-1,.,.,TRBV19,CASSPRDGGNEQFF,TGTGCCAGTAGTCCTCGGGACGGCGGAAATGAGCAGTTCTTC
TRBJ1-2,.,.,TRBV20-1,CSAETGYGYTF,TGCAGTGCAGAGACAGGCTATGGCTACACCTTC
TRBJ1-1,.,once,TRBV20-1,CSARDRTSERRAFF,TGCAGTGCTAGAGATAGGACATCAGAGCGTAGAGCTTTCTTT
TRBJ2-3,.,.,TRBV6-5,CASTNQGDTQYF,TGTGCCAGCACTAACCAGGGGGATACGCAGTATTTT
TRBJ2-3,.,.,TRBV11-2,CASSSNSYSTDTQYF,TGTGCCAGCAGCTCGAACTCTTATAGCACAGATACGCAGTATTTT
TRBJ2-3,.,.,TRBV3-1,CASSQSGGDSSTDTQYF,TGTGCCAGCAGCCAATCAGGCGGGGACAGCTCCACAGATACGCAGTATTTT
TRBJ1-5,.,.,TRBV20-1,CSARPGLSNQPQHF,TGCAGTGCTAGACCAGGATTAAGCAATCAGCCCCAGCATTTT
TRBJ2-5,.,.,TRBV5-1,CASSEGATQYF,TGCGCCAGCAGTGAAGGGGCTACCCAGTACTTC
TRBJ2-3,TRBD1,.,TRBV18,CASSPLPGQGNTDTQYF,TGTGCCAGCTCACCACTTCCGGGACAGGGAAACACAGATACGCAGTATTTT
TRBJ1-1,.,few,TRBV14,CASSQDGRGGAFF,TGTGCCAGCAGCCAAGATGGGAGGGGGGGAGCTTTCTTT
TRBJ2-1,TRBD2,.,TRBV7-9,CASSLDSGRRNEQFF,TGTGCCAGCAGCTTAGACAGCGGGAGGAGAAATGAGCAGTTCTTC
TRBJ2-1,TRBD2,few,TRBV5-1,CASTTGTSGIGEQFF,TGCGCCAGTACTACCGGGACTAGCGGGATTGGTGAGCAGTTCTTC
TRBJ1-4,.,.,TRBV2,CASKRAEEKLFF,TGTGCCAGCAAAAGGGCAGAGGAAAAACTGTTTTTT
TRBJ2-2,.,.,TRBV18,CASSPQETGELFF,TGTGCCAGCTCACCCCAAGAAACCGGGGAGCTGTTTTTT
TRBJ1-1,.,.,TRBV15,CATSRKGQGMNTEAFF,TGTGCCACCAGCAGAAAGGGCCAGGGTATGAACACTGAAGCTTTCTTT
TRBJ2-3,.,.,TRBV29-1,CSVEWGHTDTQYF,TGCAGCGTTGAATGGGGACACACAGATACGCAGTATTTT
TRBJ2-4,TRBD2,.,TRBV20-1,CSARDSGTKNIQYF,TGCAGTGCTAGAGATAGCGGGACCAAAAACATTCAGTACTTC
TRBJ2-3,.,.,TRBV7-6,CASSVRDPTRADTQYF,TGTGCCAGCAGCGTAAGGGACCCGACTAGGGCAGATACGCAGTATTTT
TRBJ2-1,TRBD2,few,TRBV29-1,CSARTSGGYNEQFF,TGCAGCGCTAGAACTAGCGGGGGCTACAATGAGCAGTTCTTC
TRBJ1-5,.,.,TRBV7-2,CASSLVAGEHQPQHF,TGTGCCAGCAGCTTGGTGGCTGGGGAGCATCAGCCCCAGCATTTT
TRBJ2-7,.,few,TRBV7-9,CASSPRWQGQQYF,TGTGCCAGCAGTCCCCGTTGGCAGGGTCAGCAGTACTTC
TRBJ1-5,TRBD1,.,TRBV20-1,CSARGTGGHQPQHF,TGCAGTGCTAGAGGGACAGGGGGTCATCAGCCCCAGCATTTT
TRBJ1-2,TRBD1,many,TRBV5-1,CASSLDGQAYGYTF,TGCGCCAGCAGCTTGGACGGACAGGCGTATGGCTACACCTTC
TRBJ2-2,.,.,TRBV20-1,CSAIPDRVRTGELFF,TGCAGTGCTATCCCCGATAGGGTTCGGACCGGGGAGCTGTTTTTT
TRBJ2-5,.,few,TRBV20-1,CSAIAVGRTQYF,TGCAGTGCTATTGCGGTTGGCCGGACCCAGTACTTC
TRBJ1-5,TRBD1,few,TRBV7-2,CASSQPTGGSNQPQHF,TGTGCCAGCAGCCAACCGACAGGGGGCAGCAATCAGCCCCAGCATTTT
TRBJ1-3,.,.,TRBV5-1,CASSLGGRNTIYF,TGCGCCAGCAGCTTGGGCGGACGAAACACCATATATTTT
TRBJ1-4,TRBD1,few,TRBV7-9,CASSPGTGRKEKLFF,TGTGCCAGCAGCCCCGGGACAGGGAGGAAAGAAAAACTGTTTTTT
TRBJ2-2,TRBD1,once,TRBV10-1,CASTKTGVTGELFF,TGCGCCAGCACGAAGACAGGGGTAACCGGGGAGCTGTTTTTT
TRBJ2-2,.,.,TRBV29-1,CSVEAHGTWNTGELFF,TGCAGCGTTGAAGCACATGGGACTTGGAACACCGGGGAGCTGTTTTTT
TRBJ1-1,.,few,TRBV29-1,CSVDGQRMNTEAFF,TGCAGCGTGGATGGACAGAGGATGAACACTGAAGCTTTCTTT
TRBJ2-7,.,few,TRBV7-2,CASSFSQGPYEQYF,TGTGCCAGCAGCTTCAGTCAGGGGCCCTACGAGCAGTACTTC
TRBJ2-1,TRBD1,.,TRBV2,CASSATGYEQFF,TGTGCCAGCAGTGCGACAGGGTATGAGCAGTTCTTC
TRBJ2-7,.,.,TRBV20-1,CSARDSAVLYEQYF,TGCAGTGCTAGAGATTCGGCAGTACTTTACGAGCAGTACTTC
TRBJ2-2,.,.,TRBV4-2,CASSQESGLPGNTGELFF,TGTGCCAGCAGCCAAGAGTCGGGACTCCCAGGGAACACCGGGGAGCTGTTTTTT
TRBJ2-1,.,few,TRBV5-1,CASSKGQIEVLNEQFF,TGCGCCAGCAGCAAAGGACAGATAGAAGTTCTAAATGAGCAGTTCTTC
TRBJ2-7,TRBD1,.,TRBV12-3/TRBV12-4,CASSSTGEVNEQYF,TGTGCCAGCAGTTCGACAGGGGAGGTAAACGAGCAGTACTTC
TRBJ1-1,.,many,TRBV7-9,CASSPTVNTEAFF,TGTGCCAGCAGCCCGACGGTGAACACTGAAGCTTTCTTT